Presented here are 30 T cell receptor beta chains from one specimen sequenced in a study of shared clonotypes between healthy human individuals. Clones were sequenced by immunoSEQ multiplex PCR, and TCRdb holds only the in-frame ones, with some missing. Found here are millions of clones, about 95% of them singletons; the top ten hold 0.9% to 1.4%. Naive CD8 cells comprised CD45RO-negative, CCR7-positively selected cells, excluding terminally differentiated effector memory CD45RA+ cells. Sequencing was done on a sample of naive CD8+ T cells sorted from blood. All receptors derive from a man aged 18 to 29 in good health.

This chain links TRBV4-1 with TRBJ2-7; tentative D call: TRBD2 (6 bases). The germline gives CDR1 MGHRA, CDR2 YSYEKL. The CDR3 covers 19 residues. The V end was cut by 0 bases, the J end by 3 bases, with 24 bases between. The CDR3 protein is CASSQDRGLSLSRNYEQYF. The CDR3 bases are TGCGCCAGCAGCCAAGATCGGGGACTGTCGTTAAGCAGGAACTACGAGCAGTACTTC.

V is TRBV6-5 and J is TRBJ2-3; D is ambiguous. Trimming removed 7 bases from V and 0 bases from J, with 11 bases in between. This CDR3 has 14 residues. Germline V CDR1 and CDR2: MNHEY, SVGAGI. The CDR3 DNA reads as TGTGCCAGCATCTGGGGTTGCAGCACAGATACGCAGTATTTT. This translates into CASIWGCSTDTQYF.

The chain combines TRBV6-5 with TRBJ1-1, with a weak D call TRBD1 (5 bases). V was pared by 5 bases and J by 5 bases, with 9 bases between. This CDR3 is 12 amino acids long. Germline assignment: CDR1 MNHEY and CDR2 SVGAGI. DNA of the CDR3: TGTGCCAGCAGTGAGGGGCTTACTGAAGCTTTCTTT. This sequence encodes CASSEGLTEAFF.

The chain has TRBV30 and TRBJ2-3; D is uncertain. This CDR3 spans 13 amino acids. V was clipped by 4 bases and J by 6 bases, with 14 bases between them. Germline V gene lookup returns CDR1 GTSNPN and CDR2 SVGIG (reference sequence). CDR3 amino acids: CAWNVVVADTQYF. The CDR3 DNA reads as TGTGCCTGGAATGTTGTGGTTGCGGATACGCAGTATTTT.

Concerning this clone itself: Other DNA sequences of this sample code for an identical CDR3. V gene TRBV11-2 combines with J gene TRBJ2-7; weak D call: TRBD1 (5 bases). Germline CDR1 is SGHAT and CDR2 is FQNNGV. CDR3 length: 14 amino acids. Trimming took 1 base from V and 2 from J, leaving 9 bases between them. As DNA, the CDR3 is TGTGCCAGCAGCTTAGCCTTAGGGGCCTACGAGCAGTACTTC. It codes for CASSLALGAYEQYF.

The chain combines TRBV7-8 with TRBJ2-5; 7 bases agree with TRBD1. There are 14 residues in the CDR3. The J segment lost 6 bases and the V segment lost 5 bases, leaving 9 bases of the junction unmatched. Germline values: CDR1 SGHVS, CDR2 FQNEAQ. CDR3 protein: CASSPSGGSKTQYF. As DNA, the CDR3 is TGTGCCAGCAGCCCATCAGGGGGTTCGAAGACCCAGTACTTC.

V gene TRBV27 combines with J gene TRBJ2-5; D gene unclear. CDR3 length equals 15 residues. The V gene lost 6 bases and the J gene lost 4 bases, with 18 bases spanning the gap. From germline, CDR1 is MNHEY and CDR2 SMNVEV (reference sequence). CDR3 DNA sequence: TGTGCCAGCAGGTCGGTAGCCACCGTGGGAGAGACCCAGTACTTC. It codes for CASRSVATVGETQYF.

The CDR3 coding sequence is TGTGCCAGCAGTGATAGAGGGCAGGGGGCGAACTATAATTCACCCCTCCACTTT. The encoded protein is CASSDRGQGANYNSPLHF. This chain connects TRBV2 to TRBJ1-6, with 8 bases aligning to TRBD1. The V gene end was trimmed by 3 bases and the J gene end by 3 bases; junction bases not matched to a gene: 10. The CDR3 length is 18 residues. Germline V gene data show CDR1 as SNHLY and CDR2 as FYNNEI.

V gene TRBV6-5 combines with J gene TRBJ2-5; 7 nucleotides match TRBD1. The CDR3 has 16 amino acids. V lost 4 bases to trimming and J lost 2 bases; unmatched junction nucleotides: 10. Germline values: CDR1 MNHEY, CDR2 SVGAGI. The CDR3 reads CASSSSGTAVQETQYF. The CDR3 DNA follows: TGTGCCAGCAGTTCCTCCGGGACAGCCGTTCAAGAGACCCAGTACTTC.

The rearrangement links TRBV2 to TRBJ1-2; D is possibly TRBD1 (5 bases). V was pared by 2 bases and J by 1 base, with 11 bases between. Germline CDR1 is SNHLY and CDR2 is FYNNEI. CDR3 length: 15 amino acids. The CDR3 loop reads CASSELAGNNYGYTF. CDR3 DNA sequence: TGTGCCAGCAGTGAATTAGCAGGGAATAACTATGGCTACACCTTC.

J is TRBJ2-5 and V is TRBV5-6; D is undetermined. The germline V gene encodes CDR1 SGHDT and CDR2 YYEEEE. The CDR3 sequence is 13 residues long. The V gene lost 2 bases and the J gene lost 5 bases, with 10 bases spanning the gap. For the CDR3, the DNA is TGTGCCAGCAGCTTAATTTCCCCGGAGACCCAGTACTTC. Its translation: CASSLISPETQYF.

The V and J genes are TRBV9 and TRBJ1-2; D might be TRBD1 (5 bases). Germline assignment: CDR1 SGDLS and CDR2 YYNGEE. This CDR3 contains 15 residues. With 0 bases removed from V and 2 bases from J, the gap between germline ends came to 11 bases. This CDR3 is CASSVAAGTNYGYTF. CDR3 nucleotide sequence: TGTGCCAGCAGCGTAGCGGCAGGGACCAACTATGGCTACACCTTC.

The chain is built from TRBV6-6 and TRBJ1-5; perhaps TRBD1 as D (6 bases). CDR1 is MNHNY, CDR2 SVGAGI, per germline (reference sequence). Trimming pared 5 bases from V and 0 bases from J, leaving 14 bases between. The CDR3 has 16 amino acids. The CDR3 DNA reads TGTGCCAGCAGTCAGTTAAGGGGGGGTAGCAATCAGCCCCAGCATTTT. The encoded protein is CASSQLRGGSNQPQHF.

The chain recombines TRBV9 with TRBJ2-3; 7 nucleotides match TRBD2. V was pared by 4 bases and J by 2 bases, with 7 bases of the junction left unmatched. Looked up from germline, CDR1 is SGDLS and CDR2 is YYNGEE. This CDR3 region has 15 residues. CDR3 DNA: TGTGCCAGCAGCTCAAGCGGGGTTGTCACAGATACGCAGTATTTT. Its translation: CASSSSGVVTDTQYF. The full variable domain, completed using reference TRBV9 and TRBJ2-3, is DSGVTQTPKHLITATGQRVTLRCSPRSGDLSVYWYQQSLDQGLQFLIQYYNGEERAKGNILERFSAQQFPDLHSELNLSSLELGDSALYFCASSSSGVVTDTQYFGPGTRLTVL.

The chain has TRBV9 and TRBJ2-7; D gene ambiguous. The CDR3 contains 13 residues. Germline CDR1 is SGDLS and CDR2 is YYNGEE. V lost 3 bases, J lost 3 bases, and 10 bases lay in between. The CDR3 loop reads CASSAGSYYEQYF. The CDR3 DNA is TGTGCCAGCAGCGCCGGGTCATACTACGAGCAGTACTTC. The whole variable domain, filled in from reference TRBV9 and TRBJ2-7, reads DSGVTQTPKHLITATGQRVTLRCSPRSGDLSVYWYQQSLDQGLQFLIQYYNGEERAKGNILERFSAQQFPDLHSELNLSSLELGDSALYFCASSAGSYYEQYFGPGTRLTVT.

V gene TRBV9 combines with J gene TRBJ1-1; no clear D. V gave up 0 bases and J gave up 1 base, with 7 bases separating them. The CDR3 contains 14 residues. Germline assignment: CDR1 SGDLS and CDR2 YYNGEE. In DNA, the CDR3 is TGTGCCAGCAGCGTAGCACAGACGAACACTGAAGCTTTCTTT. Translation gives CASSVAQTNTEAFF.

This clone has just one count. V and J are TRBV19 and TRBJ2-7; D unresolved. CDR1 is LNHDA and CDR2 is SQIVND in the germline V gene (reference sequence). V was pared by 4 bases and J by 2 bases, with 9 bases between. The CDR3 contains 13 residues. CDR3 in amino acids: CASSSANAYEQYF. CDR3 nucleotides: TGTGCCAGTAGTAGCGCAAACGCCTACGAGCAGTACTTC.

This chain links TRBV28 with TRBJ1-1; D is undetermined. With 5 bases removed from V and 3 bases from J, the gap between germline ends came to 13 bases. The CDR3 extends over 14 amino acids. Germline V lookup: CDR1 MDHEN, CDR2 SYDVKM. DNA for the CDR3: TGTGCCAGCAGTCCCGCCGGGAAGTACACTGAAGCTTTCTTT. This gives the protein CASSPAGKYTEAFF. The full variable domain, rest sourced from reference TRBV28 and TRBJ1-1, is DVKVTQSSRYLVKRTGEKVFLECVQDMDHENMFWYRQDPGLGLRLIYFSYDVKMKEKGDIPEGYSVSREKKERFSLILESASTNQTSMYLCASSPAGKYTEAFFGQGTRLTVV.

This chain connects TRBV28 to TRBJ2-7; D is perhaps TRBD1 or TRBD2 (6 bases each). The CDR3 runs to 14 residues. V was shortened by 2 bases and J by 6 bases, with 14 bases between the two germline ends. Germline V gene lookup returns CDR1 MDHEN and CDR2 SYDVKM. CDR3 nucleotides: TGTGCCAGCAGTTTACGGGGCAGGGGAGGCGAGCAGTACTTC. This codes for CASSLRGRGGEQYF.

The V and J genes are TRBV30 and TRBJ2-7, with 8 positions matching TRBD1. Germline trimming cut 2 bases from V and 5 bases from J; bases unmatched to any gene: 5. This CDR3 has 13 amino acids. Germline CDR1 is GTSNPN and CDR2 is SVGIG (reference sequence). The CDR3 sequence: CAWSLQGGDEQYF. CDR3 DNA sequence: TGTGCCTGGAGTCTACAGGGGGGCGACGAGCAGTACTTC.

With regard to this clone: Within the sample, other DNA sequences also encode this same CDR3. This sequence joins TRBV30 and TRBJ2-7, with D perhaps being TRBD1 or TRBD2 (6 bases each). Germline V gives CDR1 GTSNPN, CDR2 SVGIG (reference sequence). Trimming cost V 3 bases and J 3 bases, with 12 bases left between them. CDR3 size: 13 residues. CDR3 nucleotide sequence: TGTGCCTGGAGCGGGGGACAACTCTACGAGCAGTACTTC. Amino acids: CAWSGGQLYEQYF.

This chain joins TRBV5-1 and TRBJ2-7, with a weak D call TRBD1 (5 bases). Between the trimmed V and J ends, which lost 4 bases and 5 bases, there was a span of 13 bases. From germline, CDR1 is SGHRS and CDR2 YFSETQ. This CDR3 contains 13 residues. The CDR3, as DNA: TGCGCCAGCAGCCCTAGGGGTCACGACGAGCAGTACTTC. It translates to CASSPRGHDEQYF.

The genes are TRBV12-5 and TRBJ2-1; D remains unclear. Germline CDR1 and CDR2: LGHNT and FRNRAP. V shed 1 base and J shed 0 bases, with 4 bases lying between them. This CDR3 comprises 14 residues. This chain's CDR3 is CASGLGSSYNEQFF. CDR3 in DNA: TGTGCTAGTGGTTTGGGTTCCTCCTACAATGAGCAGTTCTTC.

This chain connects TRBV6-1 to TRBJ2-3; TRBD1 matches at 8 bases. The CDR3 runs 14 residues. After removal of 8 bases from V and 0 bases from J, the junction contained 4 bases not matched to a gene. Germline V gene lookup returns CDR1 MNHNS and CDR2 SASEGT. CDR3 sequence: CASSGDRSTDTQYF. DNA for the CDR3: TGTGCCAGCTCGGGGGACAGGAGCACAGATACGCAGTATTTT.

V is TRBV30 and J is TRBJ1-5; TRBD1 matches 11 bases. Germline assignment: CDR1 GTSNPN and CDR2 SVGIG (reference sequence). V lost 5 bases, J lost 5 bases, and 5 bases stayed unmatched. This CDR3 is 14 amino acids long. The CDR3 sequence: CAWGQGALDQPQHF. DNA for the CDR3: TGTGCCTGGGGACAGGGGGCCCTGGATCAGCCCCAGCATTTT.

This chain joins TRBV19 and TRBJ1-1; TRBD1 might be the D (5 bases). The CDR3 is 13 amino acids. Trimming cost V 1 base and J 8 bases, with 11 bases left between them. Germline loops: CDR1 LNHDA, CDR2 SQIVND (reference sequence). This CDR3 reads CASSIVGAGEAFF. CDR3 in DNA: TGTGCCAGTAGTATAGTCGGGGCAGGGGAAGCTTTCTTT.

The chain is built from TRBV6-1 and TRBJ2-7, with D possibly matching TRBD2 (5 bases). CDR1 is MNHNS and CDR2 is SASEGT in the germline V gene. The CDR3 contains 12 residues. The CDR3 is CNLEGCRYEQYF. CDR3 sequence (DNA): TGTAACTTAGAGGGTTGTCGCTACGAGCAGTACTTC.

The rearrangement uses TRBV14 and TRBJ2-1; D is unclear. V was shortened by 1 base and J by 0 bases, with 7 bases between the two germline ends. The germline V gene encodes CDR1 SGHDN and CDR2 FVKESK. The CDR3 is 15 residues long. The CDR3 DNA reads as TGTGCCAGCAGCCAAGGTCACCTCTCCTACAATGAGCAGTTCTTC. Its protein is CASSQGHLSYNEQFF.

CDR3 in amino acids: CASSQRGALLNTGELFF. As DNA, the CDR3 is TGTGCCAGCAGCCAGCGTGGGGCCCTTCTCAACACCGGGGAGCTGTTTTTT. The chain has TRBV5-4 and TRBJ2-2; D perhaps matches TRBD1 (5 bases). The V gene's germline CDR1 is SGHNT and CDR2 YYREEE (reference sequence). V lost 4 bases and J 2 bases, leaving 18 bases between the germline ends. The CDR3 is made up of 17 amino acids.

This chain uses TRBV27 with TRBJ2-7, with 11 bases identical to TRBD1. CDR1 MNHEY and CDR2 SMNVEV come from the germline V gene (reference sequence). Trimming took 2 bases from V and 5 from J; bases not matched to a gene: 11. This CDR3 region has 17 residues. The CDR3 protein is CASSLLLGQGVPDEQYF. The CDR3 nucleotides read TGTGCCAGCAGTTTACTGCTGGGACAGGGGGTACCCGACGAGCAGTACTTC.